This TCR beta chain was recovered during a study of identical twins. In its sample, this clonotype was seen many times. Per germline, CDR1 MNHNS and CDR2 SASEGT. Trimming left V 10 bases short and J 5 bases short, with 21 bases between. CDR3 length: 15 residues. Unique molecular identifiers were present on the cDNA, which also gained a universal primer site by template switching. MiXCR, applied by TCRdb to the 5' RACE reads, yields one record per CDR3 protein. The table has 450,000 or so distinct CDR3 sequences, approximately 14% seen once. A further study also used this sample, focusing on yellow fever vaccine responses in identical twins.

J is TRBJ2-1 and V is TRBV6-1, with D perhaps matching TRBD2 (6 bases). Specimen: CD4+ T cells sorted from blood. This clonotype was sampled from a woman younger than 35 in good health. CDR3 sequence reads: CATQDYISRDNEQFF. In nucleotides, the CDR3 is TGTGCCACCCAGGACTATATCTCCAGGGACAATGAGCAGTTCTTC.